One sample yielded the 8 T cell receptor beta chains listed below, sequenced in a study of T-cell memory formation after mild COVID-19. TCRdb reprocessed the 5' RACE reads via MiXCR and lists one record per CDR3 protein. The sample lists about 600,000 distinct CDR3 sequences, roughly a fifth occurring once. Sequencing input: PBMCs or a T cell subset sorted from them (not recorded which). The receptors derive from an adult woman who had mild COVID-19 (a few samples of this study predate the infection). Cell type and time point are not known.

In this sample, this clonotype turned up a few times. The chain links TRBV11-3 to TRBJ2-7, with 7 bases matching TRBD1. The trim removed 1 base at V and 3 bases at J, leaving 6 bases unmatched. Looked up from germline, CDR1 is SGHNT and CDR2 is YENEEA. The CDR3 is made up of 15 amino acids. The CDR3 DNA follows: TGTGCCAGCAGCTTAGGAACCAGGGGGAGCTACGAGCAGTACTTC. Encoded protein: CASSLGTRGSYEQYF.

This clonotype has only a few counts. The chain uses TRBV20-1 and TRBJ1-5; D gene ambiguous. The CDR3 has 11 residues. Germline V gives CDR1 DFQATT, CDR2 SNEGSKA (reference sequence). V lost 3 bases, J lost 0 bases, and 0 bases lay in between. CDR3 nucleotides: TGCAGTGCTAGTAGCAATCAGCCCCAGCATTTT. Its protein product is CSASSNQPQHF.

The V gene is TRBV29-1, the J gene TRBJ1-2; D may be TRBD1 (6 bases). The CDR3 is 14 amino acids. Trimming pared 3 bases from V and 8 bases from J, leaving 19 bases between. Germline V gene data show CDR1 as SQVTM and CDR2 as ANQGSEA. For the CDR3, the DNA is TGCAGCGTTGAGAGTGCGTTGGGGGCTCGAGGCTACACCTTC. This codes for CSVESALGARGYTF.

The sample holds many counts of this clonotype. The chain links TRBV11-2 to TRBJ2-1, with TRBD1 as a possible D gene (6 bases). V was shortened by 1 base and J by 4 bases, with 14 bases between the two germline ends. CDR3 length: 16 residues. Germline V lookup: CDR1 SGHAT, CDR2 FQNNGV. The CDR3 sequence: CASSLGLGTNYNEQFF. CDR3 sequence (DNA): TGTGCCAGCAGCTTAGGTTTAGGGACAAATTACAATGAGCAGTTCTTC. Looking up the rest from reference TRBV11-2 and TRBJ2-1 gives the full variable domain: EAGVAQSPRYKIIEKRQSVAFWCNPISGHATLYWYQQILGQGPKLLIQFQNNGVVDDSQLPKDRFSAERLKGVDSTLKIQPAKLEDSAVYLCASSLGLGTNYNEQFFGPGTRLTVL.

This clonotype was observed at least ten times. J is TRBJ1-1 and V is TRBV7-2; 8 bases agree with TRBD1. Germline values: CDR1 SGHTA, CDR2 FQGNSA. The CDR3 covers 12 residues. V gave up 10 bases and J gave up 4 bases; unmatched junction bases: 5. CDR3 loop: CATGDRGTEAFF. CDR3 bases: TGTGCCACCGGAGACAGGGGCACTGAAGCTTTCTTT. Filled out from reference TRBV7-2 and TRBJ1-1, the complete variable domain reads GAGVSQSPSNKVTEKGKDVELRCDPISGHTALYWYRQSLGQGLEFLIYFQGNSAPDKSGLPSDRFSAERTGGSVSTLTIQRTQQEDSAVYLCATGDRGTEAFFGQGTRLTVV.

CDR3 amino acids: CASSEGRGGDTQYF. CDR3 coding DNA: TGTGCCAGCAGTGAAGGCAGGGGTGGAGATACGCAGTATTTT. The rearrangement links TRBV6-1 to TRBJ2-3; TRBD1 is a possible D gene (6 bases). This CDR3 is 14 amino acids long. Per germline, CDR1 MNHNS and CDR2 SASEGT. The germline V and J ends were trimmed by 1 base and 5 bases, with 10 bases remaining between them.

The rearrangement links TRBV12-3 or TRBV12-4 to TRBJ1-1; D might be TRBD1 (5 bases). Deletions cut 3 bases from V and 2 bases from J, with 13 bases between. The CDR3 has 15 residues. The chain's CDR3 is CASSLAGSVNTEAFF. The CDR3 DNA reads as TGTGCCAGCAGTTTGGCAGGGAGCGTAAACACTGAAGCTTTCTTT.

The chain is built from TRBV24-1 and TRBJ2-1; 8 bases match TRBD2. The V gene end was trimmed by 3 bases and the J gene end by 4 bases; junction bases not matched to a gene: 10. The CDR3 is made up of 17 amino acids. Germline CDR1 and CDR2: KGHDR and SFDVKD. Here the CDR3 reads CATSDIRSGSYYNEQFF. CDR3 DNA: TGTGCCACCAGTGATATCCGGAGCGGGAGCTATTACAATGAGCAGTTCTTC.